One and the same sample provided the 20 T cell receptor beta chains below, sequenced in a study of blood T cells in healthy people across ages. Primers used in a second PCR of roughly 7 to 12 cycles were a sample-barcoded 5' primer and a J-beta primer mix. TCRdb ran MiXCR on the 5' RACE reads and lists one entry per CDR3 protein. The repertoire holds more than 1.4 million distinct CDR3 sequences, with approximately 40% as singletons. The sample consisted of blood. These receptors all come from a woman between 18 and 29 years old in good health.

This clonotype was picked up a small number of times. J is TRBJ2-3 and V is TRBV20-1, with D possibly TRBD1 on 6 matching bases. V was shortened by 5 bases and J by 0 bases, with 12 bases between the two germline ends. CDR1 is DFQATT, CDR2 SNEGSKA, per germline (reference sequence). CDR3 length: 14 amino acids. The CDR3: CSAQDSPSTDTQYF. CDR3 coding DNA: TGCAGTGCTCAGGACAGCCCTAGCACAGATACGCAGTATTTT.

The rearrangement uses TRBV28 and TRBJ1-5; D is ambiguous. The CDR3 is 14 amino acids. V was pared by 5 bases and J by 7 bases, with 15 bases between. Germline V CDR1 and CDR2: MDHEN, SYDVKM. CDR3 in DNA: TGTGCCAGCAGTCCCCCACCGGCCAGCCAGCCCCAGCATTTT. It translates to CASSPPPASQPQHF.

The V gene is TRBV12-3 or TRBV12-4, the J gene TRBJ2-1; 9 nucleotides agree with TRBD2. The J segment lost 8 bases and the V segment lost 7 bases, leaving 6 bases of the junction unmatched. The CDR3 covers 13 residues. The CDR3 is CASIKAGGYEQFF. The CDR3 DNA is TGTGCCAGCATCAAAGCGGGGGGATATGAGCAGTTCTTC.

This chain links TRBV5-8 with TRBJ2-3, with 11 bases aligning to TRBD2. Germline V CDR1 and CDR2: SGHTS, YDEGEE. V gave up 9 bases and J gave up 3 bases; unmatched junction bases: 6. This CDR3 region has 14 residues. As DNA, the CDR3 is TGTGCCATTCTGCTAGCGGGAGGAACAGATACGCAGTATTTT. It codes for CAILLAGGTDTQYF.

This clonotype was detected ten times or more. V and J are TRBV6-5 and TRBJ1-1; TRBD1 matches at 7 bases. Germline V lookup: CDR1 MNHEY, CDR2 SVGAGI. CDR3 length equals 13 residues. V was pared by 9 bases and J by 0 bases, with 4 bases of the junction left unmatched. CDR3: CASRQGMNTEAFF. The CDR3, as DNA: TGTGCCAGTAGACAGGGCATGAACACTGAAGCTTTCTTT.

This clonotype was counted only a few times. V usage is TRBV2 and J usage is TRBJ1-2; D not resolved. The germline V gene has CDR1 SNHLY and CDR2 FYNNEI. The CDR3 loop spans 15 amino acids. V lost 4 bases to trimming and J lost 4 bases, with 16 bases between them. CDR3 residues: CASSGQPPAPYGYTF. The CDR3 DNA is TGTGCCAGCAGTGGACAACCCCCCGCGCCCTATGGCTACACCTTC.

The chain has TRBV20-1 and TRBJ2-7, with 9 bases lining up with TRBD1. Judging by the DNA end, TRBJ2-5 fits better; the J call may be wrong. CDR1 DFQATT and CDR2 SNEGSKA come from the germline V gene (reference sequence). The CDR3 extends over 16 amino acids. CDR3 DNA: TGCAGTGCTAGAACTCCGGGACAGGGTGCCGTAGAGACCCAGTACTTC. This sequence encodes CSARTPGQGAVETQYF.

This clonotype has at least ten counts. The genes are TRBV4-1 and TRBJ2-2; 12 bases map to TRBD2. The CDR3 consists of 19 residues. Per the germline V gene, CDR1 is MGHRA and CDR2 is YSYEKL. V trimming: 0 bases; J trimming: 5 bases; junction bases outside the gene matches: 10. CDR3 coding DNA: TGCGCCAGCAGCCAAGATCTCCTTCTAGCGGGAGGGCCTACCGGGGAGCTGTTTTTT. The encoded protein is CASSQDLLLAGGPTGELFF.

CDR3 sequence (DNA): TGTGCCAGCAAAAAAGTAGGGGATACGCAGTATTTT. Protein product: CASKKVGDTQYF. The V and J genes are TRBV6-1 and TRBJ2-3, with D hard to call. The CDR3 is made up of 12 amino acids. V was clipped by 7 bases and J by 6 bases, with 11 bases between them. Looked up from germline, CDR1 is MNHNS and CDR2 is SASEGT.

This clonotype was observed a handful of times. The CDR3 region is CASRVPGQGAIYEQYF. In DNA form, the CDR3 reads TGTGCCAGCAGGGTCCCGGGACAGGGGGCTATATACGAGCAGTACTTC. The chain employs TRBV6-6 and TRBJ2-7, with 12 bases lining up with TRBD1. The CDR3 spans 16 residues. Germline V gene sequence: CDR1 MNHNY, CDR2 SVGAGI (reference sequence). V gave up 6 bases and J gave up 4 bases; unmatched junction bases: 10.

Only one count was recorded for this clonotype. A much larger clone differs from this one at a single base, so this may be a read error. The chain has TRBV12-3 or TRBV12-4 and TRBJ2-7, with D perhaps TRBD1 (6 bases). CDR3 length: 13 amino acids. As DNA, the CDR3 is TGTGTCAGCAGTACAGGGTCCCCCTACGAGCAGTACTTC. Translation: CVSSTGSPYEQYF.

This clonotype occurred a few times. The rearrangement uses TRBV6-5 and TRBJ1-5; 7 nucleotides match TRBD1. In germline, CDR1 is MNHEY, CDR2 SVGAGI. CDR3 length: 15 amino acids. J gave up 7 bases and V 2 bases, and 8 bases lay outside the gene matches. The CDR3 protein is CASSYTIDREQPQHF. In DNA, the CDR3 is TGTGCCAGCAGTTACACCATAGACAGGGAGCAGCCCCAGCATTTT.

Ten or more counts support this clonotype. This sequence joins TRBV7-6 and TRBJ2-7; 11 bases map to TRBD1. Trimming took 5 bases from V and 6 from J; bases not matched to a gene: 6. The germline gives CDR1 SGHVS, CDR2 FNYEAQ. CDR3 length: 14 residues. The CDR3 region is CASSLSGTGGEQYF. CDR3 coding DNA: TGTGCCAGCAGCCTTTCCGGGACAGGGGGCGAGCAGTACTTC.

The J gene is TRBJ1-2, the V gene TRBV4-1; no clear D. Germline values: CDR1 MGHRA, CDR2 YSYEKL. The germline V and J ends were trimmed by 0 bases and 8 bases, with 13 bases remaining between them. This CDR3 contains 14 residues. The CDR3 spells CASSQDRGVYGYTF. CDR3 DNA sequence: TGCGCCAGCAGCCAAGATCGCGGGGTATACGGCTACACCTTC.

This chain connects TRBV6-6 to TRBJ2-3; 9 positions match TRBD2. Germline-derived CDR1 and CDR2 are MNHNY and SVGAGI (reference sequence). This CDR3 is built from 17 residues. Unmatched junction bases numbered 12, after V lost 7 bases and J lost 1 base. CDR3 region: CASTTVWASGGTDTQYF. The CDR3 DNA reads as TGTGCCAGCACCACGGTCTGGGCTAGCGGGGGCACAGATACGCAGTATTTT.

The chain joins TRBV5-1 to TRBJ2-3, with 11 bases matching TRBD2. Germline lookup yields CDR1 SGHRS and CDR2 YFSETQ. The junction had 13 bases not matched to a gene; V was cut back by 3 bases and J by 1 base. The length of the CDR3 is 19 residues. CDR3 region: CASSSKPGTSGPRTDTQYF. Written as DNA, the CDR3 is TGCGCCAGCAGCTCAAAACCTGGGACTAGCGGCCCTCGCACAGATACGCAGTATTTT. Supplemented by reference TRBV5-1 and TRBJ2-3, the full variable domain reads KAGVTQTPRYLIKTRGQQVTLSCSPISGHRSVSWYQQTPGQGLQFLFEYFSETQRNKGNFPGRFSGRQFSNSRSEMNVSTLELGDSALYLCASSSKPGTSGPRTDTQYFGPGTRLTVL.

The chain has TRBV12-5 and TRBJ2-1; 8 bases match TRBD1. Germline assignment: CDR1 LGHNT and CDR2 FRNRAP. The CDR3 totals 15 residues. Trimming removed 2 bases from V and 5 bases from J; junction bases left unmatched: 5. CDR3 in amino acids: CASGLPRDRHNEQFF. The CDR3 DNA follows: TGTGCTAGTGGTTTGCCCCGGGACAGGCACAATGAGCAGTTCTTC.

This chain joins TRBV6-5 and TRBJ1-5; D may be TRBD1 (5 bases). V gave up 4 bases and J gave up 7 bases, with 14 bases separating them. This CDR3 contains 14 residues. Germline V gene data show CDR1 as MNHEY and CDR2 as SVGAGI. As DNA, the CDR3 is TGTGCCAGCAGTTCGGGACCGGGAAAACAGCCCCAGCATTTT. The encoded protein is CASSSGPGKQPQHF.

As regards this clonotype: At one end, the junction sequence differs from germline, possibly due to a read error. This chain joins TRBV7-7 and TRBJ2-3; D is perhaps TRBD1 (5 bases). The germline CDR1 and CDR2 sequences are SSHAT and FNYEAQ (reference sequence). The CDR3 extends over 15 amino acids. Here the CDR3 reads CASSLDARDTDTQYF. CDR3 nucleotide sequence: TGTGCTAGCAGCTTAGACGCCAGGGACACAGATACGCAGTATTTT.

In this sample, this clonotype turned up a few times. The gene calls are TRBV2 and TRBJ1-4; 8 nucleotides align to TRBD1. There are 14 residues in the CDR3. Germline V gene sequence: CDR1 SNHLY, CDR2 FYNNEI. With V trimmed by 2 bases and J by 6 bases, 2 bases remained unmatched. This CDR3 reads CASSEPGQDEKLFF. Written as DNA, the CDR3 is TGTGCCAGCAGTGAACCGGGACAGGATGAAAAACTGTTTTTT.